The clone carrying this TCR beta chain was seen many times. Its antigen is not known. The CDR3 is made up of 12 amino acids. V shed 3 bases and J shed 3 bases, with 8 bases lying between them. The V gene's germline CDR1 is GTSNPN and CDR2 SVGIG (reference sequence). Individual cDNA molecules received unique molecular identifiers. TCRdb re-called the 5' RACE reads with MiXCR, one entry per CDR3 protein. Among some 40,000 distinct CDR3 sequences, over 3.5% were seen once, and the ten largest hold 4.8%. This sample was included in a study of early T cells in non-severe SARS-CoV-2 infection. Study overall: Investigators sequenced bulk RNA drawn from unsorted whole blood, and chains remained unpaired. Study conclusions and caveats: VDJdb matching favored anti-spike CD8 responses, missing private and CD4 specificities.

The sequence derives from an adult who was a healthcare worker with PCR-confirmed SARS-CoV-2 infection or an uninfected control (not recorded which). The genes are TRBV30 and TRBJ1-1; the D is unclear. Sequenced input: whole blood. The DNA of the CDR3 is TGTGCCTGGAGGGCTTCGGACACTGAAGCTTTCTTT. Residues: CAWRASDTEAFF. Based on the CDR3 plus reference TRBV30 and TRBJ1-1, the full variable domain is SQTIHQWPATLVQPVGSPLSLECTVEGTSNPNLYWYRQAAGRGLQLLFYSVGIGQISSEVPQNLSASRPQDRQFILSSKKLLLSDSGFYLCAWRASDTEAFFGQGTRLTVV.